The 2 T cell receptor beta chains below come from one sample, sequenced in a study of metastatic and nonmetastatic thyroid tumors. TCRdb re-called the PCR reads with MiXCR. The sample holds about 93,000 clones; about 13% are singletons and the top ten take 11%. All patients were untreated before thyroid surgery. Sequenced material: blood. The receptors come from a female donor with papillary thyroid cancer or a benign thyroid nodule (not recorded which). Some clones in this sample may be carry-over from other donors' samples.

This chain uses TRBV30 with TRBJ1-2; the D is unclear. Germline CDR1 reads GTSNPN; CDR2 reads SVGIG (reference sequence). Between the trimmed V and J ends, which lost 1 base and 4 bases, there was a span of 13 bases. This CDR3 is built from 14 residues. The CDR3 region is CAWSELRPLYGYTF. CDR3 bases: TGTGCCTGGAGTGAACTACGTCCCCTCTATGGCTACACCTTC.

This clone was seen repeatedly, ten times or more. This chain connects TRBV7-2 to TRBJ2-3; 9 bases are a match to TRBD1. V trimming: 6 bases; J trimming: 5 bases; junction bases outside the gene matches: 9. This CDR3 has 15 residues. Germline CDR1 reads SGHTA; CDR2 reads FQGNSA. The CDR3 loop reads CASSPTGGAGDTQYF. The DNA for the CDR3 is TGTGCCAGCAGTCCGACAGGGGGTGCGGGAGATACGCAGTATTTT.